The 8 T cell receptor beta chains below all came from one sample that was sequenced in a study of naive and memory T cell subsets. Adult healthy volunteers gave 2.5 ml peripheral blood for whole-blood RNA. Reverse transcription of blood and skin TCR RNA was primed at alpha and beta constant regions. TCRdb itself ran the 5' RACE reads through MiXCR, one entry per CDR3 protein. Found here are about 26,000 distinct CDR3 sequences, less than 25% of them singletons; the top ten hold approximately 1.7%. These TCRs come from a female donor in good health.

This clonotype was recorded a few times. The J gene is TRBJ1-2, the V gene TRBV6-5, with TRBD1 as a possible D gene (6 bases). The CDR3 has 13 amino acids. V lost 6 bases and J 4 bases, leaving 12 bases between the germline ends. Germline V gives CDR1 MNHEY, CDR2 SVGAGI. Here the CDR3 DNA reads TGTGCCAGCAGCCCGGACAGCTCCTATGGCTACACCTTC. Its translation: CASSPDSSYGYTF.

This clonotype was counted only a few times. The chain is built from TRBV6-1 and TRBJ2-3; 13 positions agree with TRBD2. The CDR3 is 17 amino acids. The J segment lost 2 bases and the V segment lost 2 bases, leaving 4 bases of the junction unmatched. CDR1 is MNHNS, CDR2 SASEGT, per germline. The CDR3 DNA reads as TGTGCCAGCAGTGAATGGACTAGCGGGGGTTACACAGATACGCAGTATTTT. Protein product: CASSEWTSGGYTDTQYF.

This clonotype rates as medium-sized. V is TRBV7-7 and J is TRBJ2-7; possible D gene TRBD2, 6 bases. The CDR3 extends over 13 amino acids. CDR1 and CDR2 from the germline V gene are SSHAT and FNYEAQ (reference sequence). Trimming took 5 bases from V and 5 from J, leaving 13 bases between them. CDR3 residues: CASSPRPGDEQYF. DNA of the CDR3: TGTGCCAGCAGCCCTAGGCCGGGGGACGAGCAGTACTTC.

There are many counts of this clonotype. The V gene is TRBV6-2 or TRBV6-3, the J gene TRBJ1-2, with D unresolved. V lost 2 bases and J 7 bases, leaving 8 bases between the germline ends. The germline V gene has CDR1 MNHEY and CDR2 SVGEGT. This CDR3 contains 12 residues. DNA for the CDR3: TGTGCCAGCAGTTACACGGGGTCTGGCTACACCTTC. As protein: CASSYTGSGYTF.

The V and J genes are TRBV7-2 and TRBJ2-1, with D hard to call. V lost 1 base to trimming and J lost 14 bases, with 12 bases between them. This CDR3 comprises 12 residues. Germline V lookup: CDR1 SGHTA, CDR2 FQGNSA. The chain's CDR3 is CASSLEVGKEFF. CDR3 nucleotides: TGTGCCAGCAGCTTAGAAGTGGGGAAAGAGTTCTTC. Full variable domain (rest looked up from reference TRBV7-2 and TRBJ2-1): GAGVSQSPSNKVTEKGKDVELRCDPISGHTALYWYRQSLGQGLEFLIYFQGNSAPDKSGLPSDRFSAERTGGSVSTLTIQRTQQEDSAVYLCASSLEVGKEFFGPGTRLTVL.

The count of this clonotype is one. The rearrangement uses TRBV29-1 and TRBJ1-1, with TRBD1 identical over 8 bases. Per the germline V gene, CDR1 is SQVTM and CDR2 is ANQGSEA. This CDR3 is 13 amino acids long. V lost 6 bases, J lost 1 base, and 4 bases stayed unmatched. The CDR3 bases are TGCAGCGTCGGACAGGGTCAGAACACTGAAGCTTTCTTT. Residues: CSVGQGQNTEAFF.

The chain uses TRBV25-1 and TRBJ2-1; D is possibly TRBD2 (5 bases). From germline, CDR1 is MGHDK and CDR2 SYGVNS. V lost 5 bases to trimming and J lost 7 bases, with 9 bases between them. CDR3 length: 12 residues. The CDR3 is CASSLSGNEQFF. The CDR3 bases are TGTGCCAGCAGTCTCTCGGGGAATGAGCAGTTCTTC.

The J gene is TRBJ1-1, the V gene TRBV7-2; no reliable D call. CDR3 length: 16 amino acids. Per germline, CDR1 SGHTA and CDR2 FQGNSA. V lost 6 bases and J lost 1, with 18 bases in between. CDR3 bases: TGTGCCAGCAGACTGAAACCGCGGACGGGGAACACTGAAGCTTTCTTT. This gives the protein CASRLKPRTGNTEAFF.